This TCR beta chain emerged from a study of siplizumab effects on memory and regulatory T cells. Study conclusions and caveats: The authors mapped only a minor fraction of alloreactive clones to unstimulated subsets.

This CDR3 is 13 amino acids long. V dropped 6 bases and J dropped 6 bases, with 15 bases sitting between them. The germline CDR1 and CDR2 sequences are SGHDN and FVKESK. Assay: immunoSEQ multiplex PCR; the TCRdb copy retains only in-frame clones and omits some. This table holds approximately 94,000 clones, approximately 91% found once. As to this clone: Its antigen is not known.

V is TRBV14 and J is TRBJ2-7, with D tentatively TRBD1 or TRBD2 (6 bases each). Material for sequencing was CD4+ T cells sorted from blood. This sequence was found in a human donor in good health. The CDR3 DNA reads as TGTGCCAGCAGTACCCGGGGGCCCGGCGAGCAGTACTTC. This encodes CASSTRGPGEQYF.